A single sample is the source of the 23 T cell receptor beta chains below, sequenced in a study of monozygotic twins with inflammatory bowel disease. Reanalyzing the 5' RACE reads, TCRdb keeps one entry per CDR3 protein, without DNA. The sample data list 330,000 or so distinct CDR3 sequences. Sequencing was done on a sample of blood. The receptors come from a human donor with ulcerative colitis or Crohn's disease, or a healthy co-twin of an affected twin (not recorded which).

This chain connects TRBV4-1 to TRBJ1-2; the D call from TCRdb, TRBD1, cannot be confirmed without DNA. The CDR3 spans 16 residues. CDR1 is MGHRA and CDR2 is YSYEKL in the germline V gene. Here the CDR3 reads CASSYNPTGGSYGYTF.

The CDR3 spells CASSLSGTRITQYF. The chain has TRBV7-2 and TRBJ2-5; TCRdb gives TRBD2 as the D gene, but with no DNA this cannot be confirmed. The CDR3 is 14 amino acids. Germline-derived CDR1 and CDR2 are SGHTA and FQGNSA.

V gene TRBV5-1 combines with J gene TRBJ1-5. CDR3 length: 13 residues. Germline CDR1 is SGHRS and CDR2 is YFSETQ. Here the CDR3 reads CASSAGGGGHLHF.

V gene TRBV30 combines with J gene TRBJ2-7. From germline, CDR1 is GTSNPN and CDR2 SVGIG (reference sequence). The CDR3 sequence is 12 residues long. CDR3 residues: CAWSGLIYEQYF. Looking up the rest from reference TRBV30 and TRBJ2-7 gives the full variable domain: SQTIHQWPATLVQPVGSPLSLECTVEGTSNPNLYWYRQAAGRGLQLLFYSVGIGQISSEVPQNLSASRPQDRQFILSSKKLLLSDSGFYLCAWSGLIYEQYFGPGTRLTVT.

The rearrangement uses TRBV27 and TRBJ2-7. Germline V gene sequence: CDR1 MNHEY, CDR2 SMNVEV (reference sequence). This CDR3 is 14 amino acids long. The CDR3 sequence: CASSLDRLLYEQYF.

The chain recombines TRBV29-1 with TRBJ2-7; TCRdb designates TRBD2, a call that cannot be tested without DNA. The CDR3 is made up of 13 amino acids. CDR1 SQVTM and CDR2 ANQGSEA come from the germline V gene. This CDR3 reads CSVLEREGYEQYF.

This chain joins TRBV27 and TRBJ2-3; checking the TCRdb D call of TRBD1 is not possible without DNA. The CDR3 has 13 amino acids. From germline, CDR1 is MNHEY and CDR2 SMNVEV (reference sequence). The CDR3 region is CASSLLGADTQYF.

The chain recombines TRBV15 with TRBJ2-1; the D gene TCRdb calls, TRBD1, cannot be checked with no DNA. The CDR3 contains 15 residues. Germline lookup yields CDR1 LNHNV and CDR2 YYDKDF (reference sequence). CDR3 in amino acids: CATSRGAGGFFEQFF.

CDR3 sequence: CSAPEYPDTQYF. This chain joins TRBV20-1 and TRBJ2-3; with no DNA, the TCRdb D assignment of TRBD1 cannot be verified. This CDR3 has 12 amino acids. Germline lookup yields CDR1 DFQATT and CDR2 SNEGSKA (reference sequence).

The V gene is TRBV5-1, the J gene TRBJ2-1; TCRdb indicates TRBD2, and absent DNA this call remains unverified. Germline V CDR1 and CDR2: SGHRS, YFSETQ. This CDR3 is 16 amino acids long. The CDR3: CASSPRTSGFTNEQFF.

The chain is built from TRBV15 and TRBJ2-2. Per germline, CDR1 LNHNV and CDR2 YYDKDF (reference sequence). CDR3 length equals 16 residues. The chain's CDR3 is CATSRDRASVPGELFF.

The chain recombines TRBV20-1 with TRBJ1-2; the D call of TRBD1 rests on TCRdb alone, since no DNA is present to check it. This CDR3 is 13 amino acids long. CDR1 and CDR2 from the germline V gene are DFQATT and SNEGSKA (reference sequence). CDR3 region: CSARAGGHYGYTF.

The CDR3 loop is CASSFGGEGYNEQFF. The chain employs TRBV27 and TRBJ2-1; TCRdb's D call, TRBD1, is unchecked because there is no DNA. Germline V CDR1 and CDR2: MNHEY, SMNVEV (reference sequence). The CDR3 length is 15 residues.

The chain joins TRBV28 to TRBJ2-1; TCRdb's D call, TRBD2, is unchecked because there is no DNA. Looked up from germline, CDR1 is MDHEN and CDR2 is SYDVKM. This CDR3 contains 14 residues. The CDR3: CATRLIGGGDEQFF.

The rearrangement links TRBV6-1 to TRBJ2-1; lacking DNA, the TRBD2 call made by TCRdb goes unchecked. The CDR3 is 15 residues long. Germline lookup yields CDR1 MNHNS and CDR2 SASEGT. CDR3 sequence reads: CASSSGASAAEKQFF.

The chain couples TRBV9 to TRBJ2-5; TCRdb's D gene call, TRBD1, goes unchecked for lack of DNA. The CDR3 has 14 amino acids. Looked up from germline, CDR1 is SGDLS and CDR2 is YYNGEE. CDR3 amino acids: CASSPGGGWETQYF.

The chain is built from TRBV10-3 and TRBJ2-7; the D gene TCRdb calls, TRBD1, cannot be checked with no DNA. Germline CDR1 and CDR2: ENHRY and SYGVKD. The CDR3 covers 13 residues. CDR3: CAIQQAPNYEQYF.

The genes are TRBV6-1 and TRBJ1-1; absent DNA, TCRdb's TRBD1 call cannot be checked. CDR1 and CDR2 (germline): MNHNS, SASEGT. The CDR3 has 14 residues. The CDR3 protein is CASRQGSMNTEAFF.

This chain links TRBV18 with TRBJ1-4; TCRdb reports TRBD1, a call that lacks DNA to check it against. Germline V gives CDR1 KGHSH, CDR2 LQKENI. CDR3 length equals 14 residues. The CDR3 sequence is CASSFGQTNEKLFF.

This chain links TRBV3-1 with TRBJ2-5. CDR1 and CDR2 from the germline V gene are LGHDT and YNNKEL (reference sequence). The CDR3 covers 13 residues. CDR3: CASSQLSGKTQYF.

The chain couples TRBV10-2 to TRBJ2-5; lacking DNA, the TRBD1 call made by TCRdb goes unchecked. CDR1 and CDR2 from the germline V gene are WSHSY and SAAADI. CDR3 size: 13 residues. Here the CDR3 reads CASSVREQETQYF.

The CDR3 is CASTLVQGTEAFF. This sequence joins TRBV7-9 and TRBJ1-1. Looked up from germline, CDR1 is SEHNR and CDR2 is FQNEAQ (reference sequence). The CDR3 has 13 residues.

J is TRBJ1-5 and V is TRBV7-2; TCRdb calls TRBD1, which cannot be checked without DNA. Germline-derived CDR1 and CDR2 are SGHTA and FQGNSA. The CDR3 length is 15 residues. The CDR3 sequence: CASSSRVRLNQPQHF.